A single sample gave rise to the 13 T cell receptor beta chains below, sequenced in a study of T cell repertoires in cytomegalovirus infection. TCRdb re-called the reads with MiXCR, one entry per CDR3 protein. Here the sample spans 200,000 to 300,000 distinct CDR3 sequences, about an eighth being singletons. Sequencing used PBMCs. Receptor source: a human donor in good health (CMV status not recorded). Some clones in this sample may be carry-over from other donors' samples.

The chain uses TRBV10-2 and TRBJ1-3; D uncertain. This CDR3 is 14 amino acids long. Trimming cost V 8 bases and J 1 base, with 12 bases left between them. Per germline, CDR1 WSHSY and CDR2 SAAADI. The DNA for the CDR3 is TGCGCCAGCCTAACCAGCTTTTCTGGAAACACCATATATTTT. Its translation is CASLTSFSGNTIYF.

This clonotype was detected many times. The chain carries TRBV10-2 and TRBJ1-2, with D possibly matching TRBD1 (5 bases). V lost 7 bases, J lost 7 bases, and 16 bases lay in between. From germline, CDR1 is WSHSY and CDR2 SAAADI. This CDR3 has 13 residues. CDR3 loop: CASTVGEGIGYTF. DNA of the CDR3: TGCGCCAGCACCGTGGGGGAAGGGATTGGCTACACCTTC.

Only a few counts were recorded for this clonotype. The V gene is TRBV20-1, the J gene TRBJ2-2; D may be TRBD2 (7 bases). Trimming removed 3 bases from V and 0 bases from J, with 14 bases in between. From germline, CDR1 is DFQATT and CDR2 SNEGSKA (reference sequence). The CDR3 covers 16 residues. The DNA for the CDR3 is TGCAGTGCTAGGAAGACAGGACTAGCGAACACCGGGGAGCTGTTTTTT. Amino acid sequence: CSARKTGLANTGELFF.

This clonotype has only a few counts. The rearrangement joins TRBV20-1 to TRBJ2-3, with TRBD2 matching 14 bases. With 6 bases clipped from V and 4 bases from J, the junction kept 6 bases outside the gene matches. Germline CDR1 reads DFQATT; CDR2 reads SNEGSKA (reference sequence). The CDR3 is made up of 15 amino acids. CDR3 bases: TGCAGTGCCTCTCTGACTAGCGGGAGGGCAGATACGCAGTATTTT. Translation gives CSASLTSGRADTQYF.

This chain connects TRBV5-1 to TRBJ2-1; D assignment may be TRBD1 or TRBD2 (5 bases each). V was cut by 4 bases and J by 2 bases, with 10 bases left in between. There are 14 residues in the CDR3. Germline V gene data show CDR1 as SGHRS and CDR2 as YFSETQ. CDR3 in amino acids: CASSPPGPYNEQFF. The CDR3 DNA sequence: TGCGCCAGCAGCCCTCCGGGACCCTACAATGAGCAGTTCTTC.

A few counts support this clonotype. The chain is built from TRBV4-1 and TRBJ2-4; TRBD1 might be the D (6 bases). In germline, CDR1 is MGHRA, CDR2 YSYEKL. V lost 0 bases, J lost 7 bases, and 10 bases lay in between. The CDR3 is 14 amino acids. In DNA form, the CDR3 reads TGCGCCAGCAGCCAAGACCACCAGGGGAACATTCAGTACTTC. It specifies CASSQDHQGNIQYF.

This clonotype has ten or more counts. The genes are TRBV28 and TRBJ1-5, with a tentative D call TRBD1 (5 bases). Per germline, CDR1 MDHEN and CDR2 SYDVKM. Trimming left V 2 bases short and J 6 bases short, with 11 bases between. CDR3 length: 14 amino acids. The CDR3 loop is CASSLRGGGQPQHF. The CDR3 DNA reads TGTGCCAGCAGTTTACGGGGGGGGGGTCAGCCCCAGCATTTT.

J is TRBJ2-5 and V is TRBV6-2 or TRBV6-3; D is perhaps TRBD2 (5 bases). This CDR3 comprises 14 residues. Germline-derived CDR1 and CDR2 are MNHEY and SVGEGT. V dropped 6 bases and J dropped 3 bases, with 14 bases sitting between them. The CDR3 nucleotides read TGTGCCAGCAGCGGTTACGGGGTGGAAGAGACCCAGTACTTC. This gives the protein CASSGYGVEETQYF.

This clonotype was observed at least ten times. The V call is TRBV7-3, the J call TRBJ1-1; 9 nucleotides agree with TRBD1. This CDR3 spans 15 amino acids. Germline lookup yields CDR1 SGHTA and CDR2 FQGTGA. The ends lost 1 base at V and 7 bases at J; junction bases unmatched: 7. The CDR3: CASSLMGDRDDEAFF. The CDR3 DNA is TGTGCCAGCAGCTTAATGGGGGACAGGGACGATGAAGCTTTCTTT.

This clonotype was counted between two and nine times. The genes are TRBV20-1 and TRBJ2-7; maybe TRBD1 (6 bases). Germline CDR1 and CDR2: DFQATT and SNEGSKA (reference sequence). Trimming removed 2 bases from V and 0 bases from J, with 8 bases in between. The CDR3 has 13 amino acids. CDR3 bases: TGCAGTGCTAGATGGGACAACTCCTACGAGCAGTACTTC. It encodes CSARWDNSYEQYF.

In this sample, this clonotype turned up many times. The chain links TRBV19 to TRBJ2-1; D remains unclear. Germline V lookup: CDR1 LNHDA, CDR2 SQIVND (reference sequence). Trimming removed 4 bases at V and 11 bases at J, with 12 bases between. The CDR3 covers 12 residues. The CDR3 DNA is TGTGCCAGTAGTAACGCCGGCCTACAGCAGTTCTTC. It specifies CASSNAGLQQFF.

Many counts were recorded for this clonotype. The chain couples TRBV7-6 to TRBJ2-5; possible D gene TRBD2, 6 bases. Germline lookup yields CDR1 SGHVS and CDR2 FNYEAQ. This CDR3 spans 15 amino acids. V was trimmed by 2 bases and J by 4 bases, leaving 14 bases between them. The CDR3 DNA sequence: TGTGCCAGCAGCTTACTGGAGGGCCGCGGAGAGACCCAGTACTTC. This gives the protein CASSLLEGRGETQYF.

CDR3 nucleotide sequence: TGCAGTGCGACTAGCGGGAGGTCGAACGAGCAGTACTTC. Residues: CSATSGRSNEQYF. This sequence joins TRBV20-1 and TRBJ2-7, with TRBD2 identical over 13 bases. In germline, CDR1 is DFQATT, CDR2 SNEGSKA (reference sequence). The CDR3 sequence is 13 residues long. Unmatched junction bases numbered 4, after V lost 6 bases and J lost 5 bases.